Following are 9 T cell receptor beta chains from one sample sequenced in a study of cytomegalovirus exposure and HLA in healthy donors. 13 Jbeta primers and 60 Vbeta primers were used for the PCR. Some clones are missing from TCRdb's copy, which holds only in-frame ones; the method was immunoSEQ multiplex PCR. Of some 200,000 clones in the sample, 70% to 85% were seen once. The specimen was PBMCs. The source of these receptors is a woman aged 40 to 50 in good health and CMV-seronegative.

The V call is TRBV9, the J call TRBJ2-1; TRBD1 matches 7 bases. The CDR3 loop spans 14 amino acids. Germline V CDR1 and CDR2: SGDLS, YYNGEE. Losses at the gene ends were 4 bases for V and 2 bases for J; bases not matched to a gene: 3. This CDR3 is CASSPGTAYNEQFF. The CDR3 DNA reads TGTGCCAGCAGCCCAGGGACAGCCTACAATGAGCAGTTCTTC. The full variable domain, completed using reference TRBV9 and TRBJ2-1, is DSGVTQTPKHLITATGQRVTLRCSPRSGDLSVYWYQQSLDQGLQFLIQYYNGEERAKGNILERFSAQQFPDLHSELNLSSLELGDSALYFCASSPGTAYNEQFFGPGTRLTVL.

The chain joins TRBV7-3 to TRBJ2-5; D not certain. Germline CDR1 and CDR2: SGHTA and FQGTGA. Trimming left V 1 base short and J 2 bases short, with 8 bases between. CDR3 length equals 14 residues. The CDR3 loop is CASSLIAEQETQYF. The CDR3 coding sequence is TGTGCCAGCAGCTTAATAGCAGAACAAGAGACCCAGTACTTC.

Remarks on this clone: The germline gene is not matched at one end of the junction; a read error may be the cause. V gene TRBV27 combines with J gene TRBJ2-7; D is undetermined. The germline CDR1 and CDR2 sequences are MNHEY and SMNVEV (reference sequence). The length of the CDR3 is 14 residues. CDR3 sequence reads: CASSLSRPSYEQYF. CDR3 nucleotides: TGTGCCAGCAGCTTATCCAGGCCCTCCTACGAGCAGTACTTC.

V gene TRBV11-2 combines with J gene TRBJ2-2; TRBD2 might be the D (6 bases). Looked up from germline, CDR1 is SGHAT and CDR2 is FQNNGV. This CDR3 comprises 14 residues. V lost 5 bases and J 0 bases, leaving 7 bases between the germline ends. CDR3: CASSRGTNTGELFF. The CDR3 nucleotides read TGTGCCAGCAGCCGCGGGACGAACACCGGGGAGCTGTTTTTT.

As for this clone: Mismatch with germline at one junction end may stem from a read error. CDR3 amino acids: CAGSHRSDTQYF. The CDR3 nucleotides read TGTGCCGGCAGCCATCGGTCGGATACGCAGTATTTT. The chain carries TRBV25-1 and TRBJ2-3; the D is unclear. CDR3 size: 12 residues. CDR1 and CDR2 (germline): MGHDK, SYGVNS. The full variable domain, with the rest looked up from reference TRBV25-1 and TRBJ2-3, is EADIYQTPRYLVIGTGKKITLECSQTMGHDKMYWYQQDPGMELHLIHYSYGVNSTEKGDLSSESTVSRIRTEHFPLTLESARPSHTSQYLCAGSHRSDTQYFGPGTRLTVL.

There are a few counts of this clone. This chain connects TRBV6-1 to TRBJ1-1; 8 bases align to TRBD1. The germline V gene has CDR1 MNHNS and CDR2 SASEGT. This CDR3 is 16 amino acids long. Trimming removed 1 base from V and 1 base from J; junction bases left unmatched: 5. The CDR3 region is CASSEVQGASNTEAFF. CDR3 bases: TGTGCCAGCAGTGAAGTGCAGGGGGCATCGAACACTGAAGCTTTCTTT.

The CDR3 bases are TGTGCCAGCAGTGAATCGGGGGGGAACACTGAAGCTTTCTTT. Amino acid sequence: CASSESGGNTEAFF. The chain combines TRBV25-1 with TRBJ1-1; a weak D match, TRBD1 (5 bases). The CDR3 covers 14 residues. Germline values: CDR1 MGHDK, CDR2 SYGVNS. Trimming stripped 1 base from V and 1 base from J, with 7 bases between.

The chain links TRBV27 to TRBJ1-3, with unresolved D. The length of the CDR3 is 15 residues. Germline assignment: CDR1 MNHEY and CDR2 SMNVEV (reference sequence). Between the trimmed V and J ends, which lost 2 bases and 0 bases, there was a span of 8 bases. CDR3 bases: TGTGCCAGCAGTTTAGCTGGCGGCTCTGGAAACACCATATATTTT. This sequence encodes CASSLAGGSGNTIYF.

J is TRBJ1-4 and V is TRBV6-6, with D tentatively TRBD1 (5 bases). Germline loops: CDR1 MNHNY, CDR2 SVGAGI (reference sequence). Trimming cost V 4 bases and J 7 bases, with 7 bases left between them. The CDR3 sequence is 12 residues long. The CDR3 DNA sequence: TGTGCCAGCAGTTTGGGACTTGAAAAACTGTTTTTT. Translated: CASSLGLEKLFF.